This is a list of T cell receptor beta chains from one sample in a study of blood T cell repertoires in COVID-19. Method: immunoSEQ multiplex PCR; TCRdb's copy keeps in-frame clones and lacks some. The table lists around 220,000 clones, 86% of them singletons. Material: peripheral blood. Source of these receptors: a woman in her fifties or sixties with acute or convalescent COVID-19. The CDR3 runs from the conserved cysteine through the conserved F or W. A D gene is named only where the DNA matches it firmly. Rows may omit the clone size; those that give it use once, few, many or a size class.

D: .; size: once; J: TRBJ1-1; V: TRBV6-5; CDR3: CASSTLWGASGEAFF; DNA: TGTGCCAGCAGTACCCTTTGGGGCGCATCTGGTGAAGCTTTCTTT
D: .; size: .; J: TRBJ1-2; V: TRBV5-1; CDR3: CASSSGSGYGYTF; DNA: TGCGCCAGCAGTTCAGGGTCCGGTTATGGCTACACCTTC
D: .; size: .; J: TRBJ2-5; V: TRBV12-3/TRBV12-4; CDR3: CASRRTQETQYF; DNA: TGTGCCAGCAGGAGGACTCAAGAGACCCAGTACTTC
D: .; size: many; J: TRBJ2-4; V: TRBV10-3; CDR3: CAISELGDRRGNIQYF; DNA: TGTGCCATCAGTGAGCTCGGGGACAGGCGGGGGAACATTCAGTACTTC
D: .; size: .; J: TRBJ2-3; V: TRBV5-6; CDR3: CASSLGAADTQYF; DNA: TGTGCCAGCAGCCTGGGGGCAGCAGATACGCAGTATTTT
D: .; size: .; J: TRBJ1-2; V: TRBV19; CDR3: CASSTQSQGYGYTF; DNA: TGTGCCAGTAGTACGCAATCCCAGGGGTATGGCTACACCTTC
D: .; size: .; J: TRBJ1-2; V: TRBV6-5; CDR3: CASSYFVTGGYTF; DNA: TGTGCCAGCAGTTACTTCGTGACGGGTGGCTACACCTTC
D: TRBD1; size: .; J: TRBJ1-3; V: TRBV30; CDR3: CAWSGTFRDSGSSGNTIYF; DNA: TGTGCCTGGAGTGGCACATTTCGGGACAGTGGGAGCTCTGGAAACACCATATATTTT
D: .; size: .; J: TRBJ2-7; V: TRBV12-3/TRBV12-4; CDR3: CASSPGYEQYF; DNA: TGTGCCAGCAGCCCCGGCTACGAGCAGTACTTC
D: .; size: .; J: TRBJ2-1; V: TRBV15; CDR3: CATSRVGGEGQSQFF; DNA: TGTGCCACCAGCAGAGTGGGGGGCGAGGGACAGTCGCAGTTCTTC
D: TRBD1; size: .; J: TRBJ1-1; V: TRBV18; CDR3: CASSPVLRGGRSTEAFF; DNA: TGTGCCAGCTCACCCGTCCTGCGAGGGGGCAGGAGCACTGAAGCTTTCTTT
D: .; size: .; J: TRBJ2-7; V: TRBV5-6; CDR3: CASSLEGGLPYEQYF; DNA: TGTGCCAGCAGCTTGGAGGGGGGGCTGCCCTACGAGCAGTACTTC
D: .; size: .; J: TRBJ2-5; V: TRBV25-1; CDR3: CASSVSRVETQYF; DNA: TGTGCCAGCAGTGTGTCCAGGGTCGAGACCCAGTACTTC
D: TRBD2; size: .; J: TRBJ2-3; V: TRBV11-2; CDR3: CASSSAAGGVTDTQYF; DNA: TGTGCCAGCAGCTCGGCCGCGGGAGGCGTGACAGATACGCAGTATTTT
D: TRBD1; size: .; J: TRBJ2-3; V: TRBV4-1; CDR3: CASSQDRRSGGETDTQYF; DNA: TGCGCCAGCAGCCAAGATAGGCGATCAGGGGGAGAGACAGATACGCAGTATTTT
D: .; size: .; J: TRBJ1-4; V: TRBV21-1; CDR3: CARGQGLPPNEKLFF; DNA: TGTGCCAGAGGACAGGGGCTGCCGCCTAATGAAAAACTGTTTTTT
D: .; size: .; J: TRBJ2-4; V: TRBV5-1; CDR3: CASSFGQGPAKNIQYF; DNA: TGCGCCAGCAGCTTTGGGCAGGGTCCGGCCAAAAACATTCAGTACTTC
D: TRBD2; size: .; J: TRBJ2-1; V: TRBV5-1; CDR3: CASRFSGGTYNEQFF; DNA: TGCGCCAGCCGTTTTAGCGGGGGGACTTACAATGAGCAGTTCTTC
D: .; size: .; J: TRBJ2-2; V: TRBV6-4; CDR3: CASSDGGGAGTGELFF; DNA: TGTGCCAGCAGTGACGGCGGCGGGGCGGGGACCGGGGAGCTGTTTTTT
D: TRBD1; size: .; J: TRBJ2-2; V: TRBV30; CDR3: CAWRTLGTGEGELFF; DNA: TGTGCCTGGAGAACCCTCGGGACAGGGGAGGGGGAGCTGTTTTTT
D: .; size: .; J: TRBJ2-3; V: TRBV2; CDR3: CASSDRDFADTQYF; DNA: TGTGCCAGCAGTGACAGGGATTTCGCAGATACGCAGTATTTT
D: TRBD2; size: once; J: TRBJ2-5; V: TRBV5-1; CDR3: CASSPRTSGSLETQYF; DNA: TGCGCCAGCAGCCCTAGGACTAGCGGGAGTTTAGAGACCCAGTACTTC
D: TRBD1; size: .; J: TRBJ1-1; V: TRBV24-1; CDR3: CATTTDRGTEAFF; DNA: TGTGCCACCACTACGGACAGGGGGACTGAAGCTTTCTTT
D: TRBD1; size: .; J: TRBJ1-6; V: TRBV6-2/TRBV6-3; CDR3: CASSYPGTGTSPLHF; DNA: TGTGCCAGCAGTTACCCCGGGACAGGGACGTCACCCCTCCACTTT
D: .; size: few; J: TRBJ2-7; V: TRBV15; CDR3: CATSRVPVLGRGIGEQYF; DNA: TGTGCCACCAGCAGAGTCCCCGTGCTGGGGAGGGGGATAGGGGAGCAGTACTTC
D: .; size: .; J: TRBJ2-3; V: TRBV11-2; CDR3: CASSLGLQGLTDTQYF; DNA: TGTGCCAGCAGCTTAGGGCTTCAGGGCCTCACAGATACGCAGTATTTT
D: TRBD2; size: .; J: TRBJ2-2; V: TRBV9; CDR3: CASSSEVLAGAEELFF; DNA: TGTGCCAGCAGCTCCGAGGTACTAGCGGGGGCTGAGGAGCTGTTTTTT
D: TRBD1; size: .; J: TRBJ2-7; V: TRBV25-1; CDR3: CASRGTHRGPYEQYF; DNA: TGTGCCAGCAGGGGGACCCACAGGGGACCCTACGAGCAGTACTTC